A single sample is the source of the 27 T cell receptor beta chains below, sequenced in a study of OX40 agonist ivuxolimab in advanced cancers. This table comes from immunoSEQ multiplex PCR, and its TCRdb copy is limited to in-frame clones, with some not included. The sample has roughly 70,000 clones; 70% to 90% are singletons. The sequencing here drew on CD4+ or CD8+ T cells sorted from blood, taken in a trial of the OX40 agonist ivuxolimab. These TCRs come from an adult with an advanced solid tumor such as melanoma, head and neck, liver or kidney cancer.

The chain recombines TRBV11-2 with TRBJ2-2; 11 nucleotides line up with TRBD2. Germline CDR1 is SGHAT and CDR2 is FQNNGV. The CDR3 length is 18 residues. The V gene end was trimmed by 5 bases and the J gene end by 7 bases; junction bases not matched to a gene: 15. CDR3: CASSTVRRSGGANGELFF. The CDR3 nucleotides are TGTGCCAGCAGCACCGTTAGACGTAGCGGGGGGGCCAACGGGGAGCTGTTTTTT.

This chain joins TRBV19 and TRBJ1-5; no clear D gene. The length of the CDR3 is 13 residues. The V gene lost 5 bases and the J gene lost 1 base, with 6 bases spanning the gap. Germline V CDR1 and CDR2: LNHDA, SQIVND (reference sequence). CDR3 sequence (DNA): TGTGCCAGTAGTCTCAGGAGCAATCAGCCCCAGCATTTT. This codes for CASSLRSNQPQHF.

CDR3 bases: TGTGCCAGCAGCTTTCCCACTAGTGCCGATACGCAGTATTTT. This gives the protein CASSFPTSADTQYF. V usage is TRBV5-6 and J usage is TRBJ2-3, with D perhaps TRBD2 (5 bases). V lost 2 bases, J lost 6 bases, and 13 bases lay in between. Looked up from germline, CDR1 is SGHDT and CDR2 is YYEEEE. The CDR3 contains 14 residues.

CDR3 sequence (DNA): TGTGCCAGCAGCGTAGACCCCCCGGGGACAGGGACAGAATCTGGAAACACCATATATTTT. Protein sequence: CASSVDPPGTGTESGNTIYF. The chain couples TRBV9 to TRBJ1-3; 9 nucleotides align to TRBD1. The V gene end was trimmed by 0 bases and the J gene end by 1 base; junction bases not matched to a gene: 14. The CDR3 is made up of 20 amino acids. Germline V CDR1 and CDR2: SGDLS, YYNGEE.

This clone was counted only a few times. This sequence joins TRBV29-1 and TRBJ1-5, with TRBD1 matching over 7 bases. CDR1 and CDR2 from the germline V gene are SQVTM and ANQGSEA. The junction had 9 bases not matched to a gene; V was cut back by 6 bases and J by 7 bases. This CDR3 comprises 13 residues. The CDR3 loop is CSVELGGAQPQHF. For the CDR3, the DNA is TGCAGCGTCGAATTAGGGGGCGCCCAGCCCCAGCATTTT.

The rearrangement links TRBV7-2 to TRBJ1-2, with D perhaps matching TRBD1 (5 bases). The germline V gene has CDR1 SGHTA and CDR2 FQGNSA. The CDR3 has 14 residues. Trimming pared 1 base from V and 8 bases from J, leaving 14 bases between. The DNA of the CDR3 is TGTGCCAGCAGCTTAGGACAGTATCGGTCGGGCTACACCTTC. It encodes CASSLGQYRSGYTF.

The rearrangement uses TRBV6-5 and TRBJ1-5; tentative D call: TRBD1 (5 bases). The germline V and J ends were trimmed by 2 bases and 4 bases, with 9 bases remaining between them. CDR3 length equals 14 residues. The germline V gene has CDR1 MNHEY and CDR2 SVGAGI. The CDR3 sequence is CASSYVRGNQPQHF. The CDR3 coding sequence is TGTGCCAGCAGTTACGTTCGGGGGAATCAGCCCCAGCATTTT.

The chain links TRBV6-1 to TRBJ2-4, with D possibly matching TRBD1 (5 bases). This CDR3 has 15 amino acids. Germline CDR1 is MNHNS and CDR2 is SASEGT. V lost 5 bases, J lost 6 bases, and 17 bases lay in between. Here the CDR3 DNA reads TGTGCCAGCAGTAAGGTGGCAGGGTTGGGAAACATTCAGTACTTC. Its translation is CASSKVAGLGNIQYF.

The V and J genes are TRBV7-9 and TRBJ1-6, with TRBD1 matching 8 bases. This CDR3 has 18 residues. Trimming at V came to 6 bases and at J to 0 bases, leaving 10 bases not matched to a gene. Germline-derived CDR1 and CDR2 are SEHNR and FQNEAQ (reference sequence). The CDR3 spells CASSTPDRGSSYNSPLHF. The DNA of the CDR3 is TGTGCCAGCAGTACACCTGACAGGGGTAGCTCCTATAATTCACCCCTCCACTTT.

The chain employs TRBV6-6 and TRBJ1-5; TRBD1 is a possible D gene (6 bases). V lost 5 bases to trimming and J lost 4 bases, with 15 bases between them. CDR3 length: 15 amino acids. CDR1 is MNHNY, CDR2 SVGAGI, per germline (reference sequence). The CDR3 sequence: CASSQTGGANQPQHF. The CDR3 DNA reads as TGTGCCAGCAGTCAGACTGGGGGGGCGAATCAGCCCCAGCATTTT.

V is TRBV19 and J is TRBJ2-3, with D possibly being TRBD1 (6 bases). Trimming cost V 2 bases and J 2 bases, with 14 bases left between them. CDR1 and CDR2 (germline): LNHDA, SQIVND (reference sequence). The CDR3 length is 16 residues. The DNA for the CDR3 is TGTGCCAGTAGTATACCCAGGGGCGGTTACACAGATACGCAGTATTTT. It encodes CASSIPRGGYTDTQYF.

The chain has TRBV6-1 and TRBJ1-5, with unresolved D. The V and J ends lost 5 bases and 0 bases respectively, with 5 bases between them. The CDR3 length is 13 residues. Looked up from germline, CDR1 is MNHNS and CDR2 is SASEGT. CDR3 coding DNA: TGTGCCAGCAGTACAGTTAGCAATCAGCCCCAGCATTTT. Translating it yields CASSTVSNQPQHF.

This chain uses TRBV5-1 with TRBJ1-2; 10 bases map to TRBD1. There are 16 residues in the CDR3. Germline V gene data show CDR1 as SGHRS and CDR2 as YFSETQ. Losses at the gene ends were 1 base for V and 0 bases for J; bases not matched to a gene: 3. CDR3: CASSLRQGASNYGYTF. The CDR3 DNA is TGCGCCAGCAGCTTGAGACAGGGGGCGTCTAACTATGGCTACACCTTC.

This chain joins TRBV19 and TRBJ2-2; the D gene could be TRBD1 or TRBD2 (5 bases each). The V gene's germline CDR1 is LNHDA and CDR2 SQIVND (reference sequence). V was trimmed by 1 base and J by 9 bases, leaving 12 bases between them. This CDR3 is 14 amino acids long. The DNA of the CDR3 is TGTGCCAGTAGTATAGGTCCCGGGGCAAGGGAGCTGTTTTTT. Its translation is CASSIGPGARELFF.

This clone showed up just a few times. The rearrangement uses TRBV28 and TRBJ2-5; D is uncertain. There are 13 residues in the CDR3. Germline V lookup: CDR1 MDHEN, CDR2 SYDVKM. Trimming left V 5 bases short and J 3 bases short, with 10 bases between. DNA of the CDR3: TGTGCCAGCAGTCTGTGGCAAGAAGAGACCCAGTACTTC. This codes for CASSLWQEETQYF.

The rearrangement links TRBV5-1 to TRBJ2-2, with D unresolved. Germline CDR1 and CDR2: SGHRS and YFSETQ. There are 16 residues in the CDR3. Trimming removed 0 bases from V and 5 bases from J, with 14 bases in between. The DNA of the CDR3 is TGCGCCAGCAGCTTGGCCGGACCGGACCAAACCGGGGAGCTGTTTTTT. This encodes CASSLAGPDQTGELFF. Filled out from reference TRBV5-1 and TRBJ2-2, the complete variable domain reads KAGVTQTPRYLIKTRGQQVTLSCSPISGHRSVSWYQQTPGQGLQFLFEYFSETQRNKGNFPGRFSGRQFSNSRSEMNVSTLELGDSALYLCASSLAGPDQTGELFFGEGSRLTVL.

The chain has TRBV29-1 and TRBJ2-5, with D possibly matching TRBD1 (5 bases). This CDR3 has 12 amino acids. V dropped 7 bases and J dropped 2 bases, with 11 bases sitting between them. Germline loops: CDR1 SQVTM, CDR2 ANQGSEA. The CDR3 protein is CSARQPQETQYF. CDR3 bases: TGCAGCGCCCGACAGCCTCAAGAGACCCAGTACTTC.

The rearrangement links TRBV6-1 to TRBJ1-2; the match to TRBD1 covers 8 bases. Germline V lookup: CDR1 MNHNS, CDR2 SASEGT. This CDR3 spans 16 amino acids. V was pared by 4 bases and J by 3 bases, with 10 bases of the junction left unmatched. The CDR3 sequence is CASSARGQGRDYGYTF. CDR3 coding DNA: TGTGCCAGCAGTGCCCGCGGACAGGGTAGGGACTATGGCTACACCTTC.

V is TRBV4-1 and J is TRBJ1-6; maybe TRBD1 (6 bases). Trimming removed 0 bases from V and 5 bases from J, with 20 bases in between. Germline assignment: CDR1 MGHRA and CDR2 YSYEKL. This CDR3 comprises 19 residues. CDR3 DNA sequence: TGCGCCAGCAGCCAAGATGAGGGGGTTCTCATGGGAAATAATTCACCCCTCCACTTT. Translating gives CASSQDEGVLMGNNSPLHF.

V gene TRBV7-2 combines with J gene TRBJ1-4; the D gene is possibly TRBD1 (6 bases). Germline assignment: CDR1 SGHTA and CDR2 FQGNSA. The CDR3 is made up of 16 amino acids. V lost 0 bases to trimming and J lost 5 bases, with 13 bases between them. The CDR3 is CASSLAGGGRNEKLFF. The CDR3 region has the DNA TGTGCCAGCAGCTTAGCCGGCGGGGGCAGGAATGAAAAACTGTTTTTT.

CDR3 sequence: CASSVSLAQETQYF. The CDR3, as DNA: TGTGCCAGCAGCGTAAGCCTAGCACAGGAGACCCAGTACTTC. The chain joins TRBV9 to TRBJ2-5, with D possibly matching TRBD2 (5 bases). Trimming shortened V by 1 base and J by 5 bases, and 12 bases separated the two germline ends. Per germline, CDR1 SGDLS and CDR2 YYNGEE. This CDR3 is built from 14 residues.

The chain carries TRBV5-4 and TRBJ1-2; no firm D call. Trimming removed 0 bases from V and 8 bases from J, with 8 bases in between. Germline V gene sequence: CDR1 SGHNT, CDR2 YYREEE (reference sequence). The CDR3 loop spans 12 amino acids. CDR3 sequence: CASSLDVGGYTF. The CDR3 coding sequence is TGTGCCAGCAGCTTGGACGTCGGGGGCTACACCTTC.

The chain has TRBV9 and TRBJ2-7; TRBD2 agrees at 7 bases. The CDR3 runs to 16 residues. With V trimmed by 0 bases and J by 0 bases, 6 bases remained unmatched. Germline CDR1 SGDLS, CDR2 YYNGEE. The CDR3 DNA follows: TGTGCCAGCAGCGTAGGGGAGGGCCGGAGCTCCTACGAGCAGTACTTC. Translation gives CASSVGEGRSSYEQYF. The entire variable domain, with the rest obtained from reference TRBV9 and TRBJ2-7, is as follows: DSGVTQTPKHLITATGQRVTLRCSPRSGDLSVYWYQQSLDQGLQFLIQYYNGEERAKGNILERFSAQQFPDLHSELNLSSLELGDSALYFCASSVGEGRSSYEQYFGPGTRLTVT.

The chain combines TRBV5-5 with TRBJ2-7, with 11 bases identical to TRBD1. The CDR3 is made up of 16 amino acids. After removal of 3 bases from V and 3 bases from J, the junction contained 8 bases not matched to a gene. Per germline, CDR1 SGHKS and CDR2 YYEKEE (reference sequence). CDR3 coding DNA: TGTGCCAGCAGCTACCGACCCGGGACAGGGGGCTACGAGCAGTACTTC. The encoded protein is CASSYRPGTGGYEQYF.

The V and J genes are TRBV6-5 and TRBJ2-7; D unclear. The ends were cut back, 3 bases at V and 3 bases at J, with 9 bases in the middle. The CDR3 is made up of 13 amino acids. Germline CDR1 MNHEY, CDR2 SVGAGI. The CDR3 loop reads CASSYGRIYEQYF. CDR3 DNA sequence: TGTGCCAGCAGTTATGGCCGAATCTACGAGCAGTACTTC.

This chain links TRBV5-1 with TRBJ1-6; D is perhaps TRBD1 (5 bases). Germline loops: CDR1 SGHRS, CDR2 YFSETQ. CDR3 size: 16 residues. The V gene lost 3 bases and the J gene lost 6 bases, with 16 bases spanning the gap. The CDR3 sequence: CASSSPGGSGNSPLHF. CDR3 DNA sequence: TGCGCCAGCAGCTCCCCGGGGGGGAGCGGTAATTCACCCCTCCACTTT.

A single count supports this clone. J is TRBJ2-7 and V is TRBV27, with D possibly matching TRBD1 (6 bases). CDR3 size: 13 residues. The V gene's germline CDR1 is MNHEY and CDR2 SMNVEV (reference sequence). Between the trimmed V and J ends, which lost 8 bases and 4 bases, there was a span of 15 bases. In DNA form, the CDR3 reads TGTGCCAGCCTATTCGGACAGAAGTACGAGCAGTACTTC. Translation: CASLFGQKYEQYF.